This T cell receptor (beta chain) was recovered during a study of shared clonotypes between healthy human individuals. V was pared by 3 bases and J by 0 bases, with 8 bases between. Germline lookup yields CDR1 LNHNV and CDR2 YYDKDF (reference sequence). The CDR3 is 15 residues long. Naive CD8 isolation took CD45RO-negative cells positively selected for CCR7 and excluded terminally differentiated effector memory CD45RA+ cells. Participating donors were healthy, HIV-negative adults free of recent acute infections or vaccinations. This clone is a singleton in its sample. The table came from immunoSEQ multiplex PCR; TCRdb's copy has only in-frame clones and leaves some out. The sample lists about 2,200,000 clones, about 92% seen once, with under 2% in the top ten.

The chain couples TRBV15 to TRBJ2-2; D unresolved. The specimen sequenced was naive CD8+ T cells from PBMCs. The clonotype originates from a man younger than 35 in good health. Some clones in this sample may be carry-over from other donors' samples. CDR3 in amino acids: CATSRYGPNTGELFF. CDR3 nucleotide sequence: TGTGCCACCAGCAGGTACGGGCCGAACACCGGGGAGCTGTTTTTT.